Shown below are 3 T cell receptor beta chains from a single sample sequenced in a study of identical twins (dated by TCRdb to between 2015 and 2016). Library construction relied on 5' RACE. The run used an Illumina HiSeq 2000. TCRdb reran the public reads through fastp at Q25 and MiXCR, keeping productive beta chains. When rows share a CDR3 protein, they turn into one entry using the most common DNA and genes. The sample table contains more than 1.5 million distinct CDR3 sequences; only one count was recorded for around a third of them. Jointly, the top ten make up about 0.27% of the sample. What was sequenced was cord blood. These receptors were collected from a newborn girl in good health.

The rearrangement links TRBV20-1 to TRBJ2-7; D gene uncertain. Germline assignment: CDR1 DFQATT and CDR2 SNEGSKA (reference sequence). This CDR3 comprises 11 residues. Trimming took off 5 bases at V and 4 bases at J, with 9 bases between the two ends. This chain's CDR3 is CSARPQYEQYF. CDR3 DNA sequence: TGCAGTGCTCGACCCCAGTACGAGCAGTACTTC.

This chain links TRBV11-2 with TRBJ2-5; 9 bases match TRBD2. The CDR3 has 15 residues. The junction had 11 bases not matched to a gene; V was cut back by 1 base and J by 11 bases. The germline CDR1 and CDR2 sequences are SGHAT and FQNNGV. CDR3 protein: CASSLARASGNEQYF. DNA for the CDR3: TGTGCCAGCAGCTTAGCCCGCGCTAGCGGGAATGAGCAGTACTTC.

This clonotype was counted between two and nine times. The V call is TRBV3-1, the J call TRBJ1-1; D call uncertain. The CDR3 sequence is 13 residues long. The V end lost 8 bases, the J end lost 2 bases, and 12 bases lay between the germline ends. From germline, CDR1 is LGHDT and CDR2 YNNKEL (reference sequence). The CDR3 coding sequence is TGTGCCAGCTCGTACGTGGGTAACACTGAAGCTTTCTTT. It specifies CASSYVGNTEAFF.